These 7 T cell receptor beta chains came from one sample sequenced in a study of T cell changes during pregnancy in multiple sclerosis. The data were produced by immunoSEQ multiplex PCR, yet TCRdb's version contains in-frame clones alone and is incomplete. The repertoire holds some 100,000 clones, approximately 90% seen once, with more than 0.95% in the top ten. Sequencing used peripheral blood, obtained in the second trimester of pregnancy. The receptors were sampled from a female donor with multiple sclerosis, enrolled in a pregnancy study.

The chain recombines TRBV7-9 with TRBJ2-5, with D possibly TRBD1 on 5 matching bases. The CDR3 runs 16 residues. Germline V gene data show CDR1 as SEHNR and CDR2 as FQNEAQ (reference sequence). Trimming left V 2 bases short and J 1 base short, with 14 bases between. The CDR3, as DNA: TGTGCCAGCAGCTTAAGGGGCGGCCACTCCCAAGAGACCCAGTACTTC. Its translation: CASSLRGGHSQETQYF.

This clone was seen just once. V and J are TRBV5-6 and TRBJ1-6; 7 positions agree with TRBD1. Germline CDR1 and CDR2: SGHDT and YYEEEE. The trim removed 1 base at V and 6 bases at J, leaving 4 bases unmatched. The CDR3 is 15 amino acids. The CDR3 region has the DNA TGTGCCAGCAGCTTGTCACCAGGGGGTAATTCACCCCTCCACTTT. Translating gives CASSLSPGGNSPLHF.

The chain combines TRBV9 with TRBJ2-2; 7 bases align to TRBD1. The length of the CDR3 is 16 residues. After removal of 4 bases from V and 3 bases from J, the junction contained 9 bases not matched to a gene. Germline assignment: CDR1 SGDLS and CDR2 YYNGEE. CDR3 DNA: TGTGCCAGCAGCAACATAGACAGGGAAGACACCGGGGAGCTGTTTTTT. Protein product: CASSNIDREDTGELFF.

The chain links TRBV2 to TRBJ1-4, with D possibly TRBD1 on 5 matching bases. V gave up 5 bases and J gave up 0 bases, with 13 bases separating them. The germline CDR1 and CDR2 sequences are SNHLY and FYNNEI. The length of the CDR3 is 16 residues. The CDR3 DNA is TGTGCCAGCAGTCCTGACAGAGTTGCAACTAATGAAAAACTGTTTTTT. This encodes CASSPDRVATNEKLFF.

V and J are TRBV7-2 and TRBJ2-7; TRBD2 agrees at 10 bases. Germline V gene data show CDR1 as SGHTA and CDR2 as FQGNSA. V lost 3 bases, J lost 0 bases, and 2 bases stayed unmatched. The CDR3 totals 15 residues. CDR3 DNA: TGTGCCAGCAGCTTGGGACTAGCGTACTCCTACGAGCAGTACTTC. Translation: CASSLGLAYSYEQYF. The full variable domain, in which reference TRBV7-2 and TRBJ2-7 provide the parts outside the CDR3, is GAGVSQSPSNKVTEKGKDVELRCDPISGHTALYWYRQSLGQGLEFLIYFQGNSAPDKSGLPSDRFSAERTGGSVSTLTIQRTQQEDSAVYLCASSLGLAYSYEQYFGPGTRLTVT.

V gene TRBV7-6 combines with J gene TRBJ2-3; no clear D gene. The CDR3 extends over 12 amino acids. Trimming pared 5 bases from V and 4 bases from J, leaving 7 bases between. CDR1 and CDR2 from the germline V gene are SGHVS and FNYEAQ. CDR3 region: CASSPLSDTQYF. As DNA, the CDR3 is TGTGCCAGCAGCCCTTTGTCAGATACGCAGTATTTT.

The V and J genes are TRBV6-1 and TRBJ1-1, with no clear D. Germline lookup yields CDR1 MNHNS and CDR2 SASEGT. Trimming left V 6 bases short and J 1 base short, with 3 bases between. The CDR3 spans 11 residues. The CDR3 is CASRQNTEAFF. The CDR3 DNA reads as TGTGCCAGCAGACAGAACACTGAAGCTTTCTTT.